This T cell receptor (beta chain) was documented in a study of blood T cell repertoires in COVID-19. Background on the study: Spain, Italy and the United States supplied samples that represented acute and convalescent COVID-19. PBMCs, B-cell-depleted T cells, or T cells provided the cDNA or gDNA that made up the material.

Authors' processing steps: It was from reference gene primer amplification that nucleated cell counts were estimated. Assay: immunoSEQ multiplex PCR; the TCRdb copy retains only in-frame clones and omits some. V and J calls and clone size follow that table, whereas D and trimming were derived from the DNA. The sample contains around 450,000 clones, about 89% of which appear only once. V lost 4 bases and J lost 0, with 9 bases in between. Per germline, CDR1 KGHSH and CDR2 LQKENI. The CDR3 spans 15 residues. The receptor comes from a woman aged 25 to 39 with acute or convalescent COVID-19. The J gene is TRBJ2-2, the V gene TRBV18; tentatively, D is TRBD1 (6 bases). The sequenced sample consisted of peripheral blood. CDR3 DNA: TGTGCCAGCTCACTACAGGGATCGAACACCGGGGAGCTGTTTTTT. It translates to CASSLQGSNTGELFF.